The clone carrying this T cell receptor (beta chain) showed up just once. Only in-frame clones appear in the TCRdb table, and some are missing; sequencing was by immunoSEQ multiplex PCR. The data contain around 200,000 clones, around 80% of them seen just once; the ten biggest clones take up about 7%. This sample stems from a study of blood T cell repertoires in COVID-19. The germline gives CDR1 LGHNT, CDR2 FRNRAP. CDR3 length equals 12 residues. With 7 bases removed from V and 0 bases from J, the gap between germline ends came to 3 bases. The chain couples TRBV12-5 to TRBJ2-2; no clear D gene. This TCR came from a woman in her forties with COVID-19, enrolled during active disease. Sequenced material: peripheral blood. CDR3 in amino acids: CASAANTGELFF. The CDR3 DNA reads as TGTGCTAGTGCTGCGAACACCGGGGAGCTGTTTTTT.